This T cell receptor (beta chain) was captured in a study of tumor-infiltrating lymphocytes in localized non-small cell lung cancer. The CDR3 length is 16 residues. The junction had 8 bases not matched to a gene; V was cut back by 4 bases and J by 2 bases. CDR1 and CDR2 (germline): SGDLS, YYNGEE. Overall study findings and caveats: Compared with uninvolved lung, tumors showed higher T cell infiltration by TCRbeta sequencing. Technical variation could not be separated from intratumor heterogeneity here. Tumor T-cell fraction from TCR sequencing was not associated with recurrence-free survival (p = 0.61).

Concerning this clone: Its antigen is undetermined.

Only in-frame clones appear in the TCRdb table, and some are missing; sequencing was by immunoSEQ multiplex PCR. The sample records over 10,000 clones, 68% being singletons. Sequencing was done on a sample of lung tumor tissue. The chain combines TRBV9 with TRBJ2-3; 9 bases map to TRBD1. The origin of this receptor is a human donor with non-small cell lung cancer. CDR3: CASSSRTGADTDTQYF. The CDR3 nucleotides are TGTGCCAGCAGCTCCCGGACAGGGGCGGACACAGATACGCAGTATTTT. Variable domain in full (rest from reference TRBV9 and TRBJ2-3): DSGVTQTPKHLITATGQRVTLRCSPRSGDLSVYWYQQSLDQGLQFLIQYYNGEERAKGNILERFSAQQFPDLHSELNLSSLELGDSALYFCASSSRTGADTDTQYFGPGTRLTVL.